These 20 T cell receptor beta chains came from one sample sequenced in a study of blood T cell repertoires in COVID-19. Clones were read by immunoSEQ multiplex PCR, and TCRdb kept only the in-frame ones, dropping some. The sample shows 150,000 to 200,000 clones, roughly 82% of them seen only once. The sequenced sample consisted of peripheral blood. These receptors were taken from a woman aged 70 to 79 with acute or convalescent COVID-19.

V usage is TRBV28 and J usage is TRBJ2-1; a possible D gene is TRBD1 (6 bases). Trimming removed 5 bases at V and 0 bases at J, with 11 bases between. This CDR3 region has 15 residues. The germline V gene has CDR1 MDHEN and CDR2 SYDVKM. In DNA, the CDR3 is TGTGCCAGCAGTAGGGGGTTGGGCTCCTACAATGAGCAGTTCTTC. It encodes CASSRGLGSYNEQFF.

V usage is TRBV5-1 and J usage is TRBJ2-7; TRBD2 agrees at 13 bases. The CDR3 contains 14 residues. Per the germline V gene, CDR1 is SGHRS and CDR2 is YFSETQ. V gave up 4 bases and J gave up 5 bases; unmatched junction bases: 3. CDR3 nucleotides: TGCGCCAGCAGCACGGGACTAGCGGGAAACGAGCAGTACTTC. It specifies CASSTGLAGNEQYF. Drawing the rest from reference TRBV5-1 and TRBJ2-7, the complete variable domain is KAGVTQTPRYLIKTRGQQVTLSCSPISGHRSVSWYQQTPGQGLQFLFEYFSETQRNKGNFPGRFSGRQFSNSRSEMNVSTLELGDSALYLCASSTGLAGNEQYFGPGTRLTVT.

This clone appeared once. The chain uses TRBV30 and TRBJ1-2; no definite D call. The CDR3 length is 14 residues. Trimming removed 0 bases from V and 8 bases from J, with 16 bases in between. From germline, CDR1 is GTSNPN and CDR2 SVGIG (reference sequence). This chain's CDR3 is CAWSVVKASSGYTF. CDR3 nucleotides: TGTGCCTGGAGTGTAGTCAAAGCGTCCTCGGGCTACACCTTC.

The chain links TRBV5-4 to TRBJ2-3; 7 bases align to TRBD2. CDR3 size: 14 residues. Germline CDR1 SGHNT, CDR2 YYREEE (reference sequence). V was pared by 1 base and J by 7 bases, with 6 bases of the junction left unmatched. CDR3 coding DNA: TGTGCCAGCAGCTTGCGGGGGGAGTCAAATACGCAGTATTTT. This gives the protein CASSLRGESNTQYF.

The chain couples TRBV10-3 to TRBJ1-2; tentative D call: TRBD1 (5 bases). V was cut by 2 bases and J by 8 bases, with 15 bases left in between. This CDR3 region has 14 residues. Looked up from germline, CDR1 is ENHRY and CDR2 is SYGVKD. For the CDR3, the DNA is TGTGCCATCAGTGAGGCCGGGGGGGAAAGAGGCTACACCTTC. As protein: CAISEAGGERGYTF.

J is TRBJ2-6 and V is TRBV19; 8 bases are shared with TRBD1. The germline gives CDR1 LNHDA, CDR2 SQIVND (reference sequence). The CDR3 is 16 residues long. V trimming: 6 bases; J trimming: 0 bases; junction bases outside the gene matches: 4. As DNA, the CDR3 is TGTGCCAGTAGACGACAGGGGCCCTCTGGGGCCAACGTCCTGACTTTC. Translated, it gives CASRRQGPSGANVLTF.

V and J are TRBV11-2 and TRBJ1-1, with 9 bases that match TRBD1. From germline, CDR1 is SGHAT and CDR2 FQNNGV. The CDR3 covers 15 residues. V lost 3 bases, J lost 5 bases, and 7 bases stayed unmatched. The CDR3 DNA reads as TGTGCCAGCAGCTTTACCGGGACAGGGAGAACTGAAGCTTTCTTT. It translates to CASSFTGTGRTEAFF.

J is TRBJ1-2 and V is TRBV27; D unresolved. CDR3 length: 13 amino acids. CDR1 and CDR2 (germline): MNHEY, SMNVEV (reference sequence). V dropped 2 bases and J dropped 8 bases, with 12 bases sitting between them. CDR3 nucleotide sequence: TGTGCCAGCAGTTTAAGGGCTACGGGGGGCTACACCTTC. This translates into CASSLRATGGYTF.

This clone was detected a few times. The J gene is TRBJ1-2, the V gene TRBV18, with D hard to call. CDR1 and CDR2 (germline): KGHSH, LQKENI. Trimming took 3 bases from V and 6 from J, leaving 17 bases between them. This CDR3 is built from 15 residues. The CDR3 bases are TGTGCCAGCTCACCGTACCTAAACTCCCTCGATGGCTACACCTTC. Protein product: CASSPYLNSLDGYTF.

The chain links TRBV11-2 to TRBJ1-1; D gene uncertain. Per the germline V gene, CDR1 is SGHAT and CDR2 is FQNNGV. The CDR3 runs 14 residues. V dropped 0 bases and J dropped 8 bases, with 13 bases sitting between them. DNA of the CDR3: TGTGCCAGCAGCTTAGATCAGGTCAGCAGGGAAGCTTTCTTT. Translated: CASSLDQVSREAFF.

The V call is TRBV19, the J call TRBJ1-4; 9 bases map to TRBD1. This CDR3 is built from 18 residues. CDR1 and CDR2 from the germline V gene are LNHDA and SQIVND (reference sequence). Unmatched junction bases numbered 16, after V lost 3 bases and J lost 8 bases. The DNA of the CDR3 is TGTGCCAGTAGTATTTCCCTACCCAACAGGGGGCTGGACGAAAAACTGTTTTTT. Translating gives CASSISLPNRGLDEKLFF.

The chain combines TRBV2 with TRBJ1-1, with 10 bases identical to TRBD1. Germline trimming cut 3 bases from V and 1 base from J; bases unmatched to any gene: 14. The CDR3 loop spans 19 amino acids. CDR1 and CDR2 from the germline V gene are SNHLY and FYNNEI. The CDR3 DNA follows: TGTGCCAGCAGTGACTTGACCTGGGGGACAGGGGCGGGGAACACTGAAGCTTTCTTT. The encoded protein is CASSDLTWGTGAGNTEAFF.

This chain links TRBV24-1 with TRBJ1-2; D gene uncertain. CDR1 is KGHDR and CDR2 is SFDVKD in the germline V gene. The V gene lost 4 bases and the J gene lost 7 bases, with 21 bases spanning the gap. This CDR3 contains 16 residues. Here the CDR3 reads CATSDHTKTGSPGYTF. CDR3 coding DNA: TGTGCCACCAGTGACCACACCAAGACGGGGTCCCCTGGCTACACCTTC.

The rearrangement links TRBV4-2 to TRBJ2-3; 15 bases agree with TRBD2. Losses at the gene ends were 2 bases for V and 5 bases for J; bases not matched to a gene: 5. Germline CDR1 LGHNA, CDR2 YNFKEQ. The CDR3 has 17 residues. CDR3: CASSQRTSGGAEDTQYF. DNA for the CDR3: TGTGCCAGCAGCCAAAGGACTAGCGGGGGGGCGGAAGATACGCAGTATTTT.

The chain carries TRBV30 and TRBJ1-2; no reliable D call. The CDR3 is 12 amino acids. Trimming took 4 bases from V and 14 from J, leaving 20 bases between them. Per germline, CDR1 GTSNPN and CDR2 SVGIG (reference sequence). CDR3 sequence: CAWTSWQVRQTF. The CDR3 nucleotides read TGTGCCTGGACCAGCTGGCAGGTTCGCCAGACCTTC.

This chain links TRBV4-3 with TRBJ1-1, with a weak D call TRBD1 (6 bases). With 4 bases removed from V and 5 bases from J, the gap between germline ends came to 14 bases. The length of the CDR3 is 14 residues. Germline CDR1 LGHNA, CDR2 YSLEER. CDR3 DNA: TGCGCCAGCAGCCTACTCCCGGGACAAACTGAAGCTTTCTTT. Translation gives CASSLLPGQTEAFF.

The chain uses TRBV6-2 or TRBV6-3 and TRBJ2-7, with D unresolved. V was shortened by 1 base and J by 5 bases, with 18 bases between the two germline ends. The CDR3 has 16 amino acids. CDR1 and CDR2 (germline): MNHEY, SVGEGT. The CDR3 DNA follows: TGTGCCAGCAGTTACTTAGCCAGCGCGAGAACTGACGAGCAGTACTTC. Its translation: CASSYLASARTDEQYF.

This chain connects TRBV27 to TRBJ1-5, with 9 bases lining up with TRBD1. CDR1 and CDR2 from the germline V gene are MNHEY and SMNVEV (reference sequence). The junction had 8 bases not matched to a gene; V was cut back by 4 bases and J by 7 bases. The CDR3 has 15 residues. CDR3 sequence reads: CASSSGTGLGQPQHF. CDR3 DNA: TGTGCCAGCAGTTCGGGGACAGGGCTGGGGCAGCCCCAGCATTTT.

The chain uses TRBV10-3 and TRBJ2-5; the match to TRBD2 covers 12 bases. V lost 6 bases, J lost 5 bases, and 4 bases stayed unmatched. The CDR3 sequence is 14 residues long. The V gene's germline CDR1 is ENHRY and CDR2 SYGVKD. The CDR3 region is CAISLAGGPETQYF. Written as DNA, the CDR3 is TGTGCCATCAGCCTAGCGGGGGGGCCGGAGACCCAGTACTTC.

A remark on this clone: This specimen includes other DNA sequences encoding the same CDR3. V gene TRBV4-1 combines with J gene TRBJ2-2, with TRBD2 matching over 13 bases. J lost 4 bases, V lost 1 base, and 6 bases had no gene match. From germline, CDR1 is MGHRA and CDR2 YSYEKL. CDR3 length equals 18 residues. The CDR3 DNA reads as TGCGCCAGCAGCCAAGGAGGACTAGCGGGAGTGGGCACCGGGGAGCTGTTTTTT. Translated: CASSQGGLAGVGTGELFF.